The 2 T cell receptor beta chains listed next were all sequenced from one sample in a study of blood T cells in healthy people across ages. Combining a sample-barcoded 5' primer with a J-beta primer mix, a second PCR ran for roughly 7 to 11 cycles. TCRdb independently ran MiXCR on the 5' RACE reads; one entry per CDR3 protein. The data contain roughly 2 million distinct CDR3 sequences, around 48% of them singletons. The sample was blood. These receptors were obtained from a woman between 40 and 50 years old in good health.

The V and J genes are TRBV2 and TRBJ2-7; 14 positions agree with TRBD2. The J call could be wrong; TRBJ2-5 is a better fit for the DNA end. In germline, CDR1 is SNHLY, CDR2 FYNNEI. The CDR3 is made up of 19 amino acids. The CDR3 here is CASSEIGTSGGQYMGTQYF. In DNA, the CDR3 is TGTGCCAGCAGTGAAATCGGGACTAGCGGGGGCCAGTATATGGGGACCCAGTACTTC.

This clonotype has just a few counts. The chain is built from TRBV29-1 and TRBJ2-5, with D unresolved. CDR1 and CDR2 from the germline V gene are SQVTM and ANQGSEA. This CDR3 spans 12 amino acids. Trimming stripped 7 bases from V and 3 bases from J, with 12 bases between. CDR3 bases: TGCAGCGCCGGATTTGGGGAAGAGACCCAGTACTTC. Encoded protein: CSAGFGEETQYF.